This T cell receptor beta chain is drawn from a study of blood T cells in healthy people across ages. This CDR3 is built from 13 residues. CDR1 is SGHTA, CDR2 FQGTGA, per germline. Findings and caveats of the study: The diversity estimates, figures obtained from one million T cells, were considered underestimates. Long-lived donors carried more naive CD4+ cells and greater diversity than aged donors.

In this sample, this clonotype turned up a few times. Its antigen is still unknown. The use of a sample-barcoded 5' primer and a J-beta primer mix characterized a second PCR of roughly 6 to 11 cycles. Each sample provided no less than 2.5 million CDR3-containing paired-end reads. TCRdb re-called the 5' RACE reads with MiXCR, one entry per CDR3 protein. Among over 600,000 distinct CDR3 sequences listed, around 50% were seen once. Sequenced: blood. This clonotype originated in an elderly man in good health. The chain is built from TRBV7-3 and TRBJ2-7, with 7 bases that match TRBD1. The better agreement between TRBJ2-5 and the DNA end casts doubt on the J call. CDR3 nucleotide sequence: TGTGCCAGCAGCTTAGACAGGGCGGGGACCCAGTACTTC. It codes for CASSLDRAGTQYF.